The source of this T cell receptor (beta chain) is a study of T cells in Graves' hyperthyroidism and ophthalmopathy (dated by TCRdb to about 2019). For context, the study as a whole: Peripheral blood was collected at initial diagnosis, before any treatment. The study also compared thyroid tissue and blood T-cell repertoires from 6 or 7 Graves' hyperthyroidism patients. According to the paper, TCR Vbeta CDR3 sequencing was carried out on approximately 140 peripheral blood samples, which came from approximately 43 ophthalmopathy, fewer than 80 hyperthyroidism and about 17 progressor patients. The 95 to 100 discovery patients were randomly split 7:3 into training and test sets. TCR V-J signatures able to tell the groups apart were searched for in a discovery cohort of 95 to 100 patients, of whom 43 had Graves' ophthalmopathy and more than 55 had stable Graves' hyperthyroidism. Prospective prediction of ophthalmopathy was tested in an independent validation cohort consisting of roughly 20 hyperthyroidism patients and 17 patients who later progressed to ophthalmopathy. Following sampling, methimazole starting at 30 mg daily was given to hyperthyroidism patients, and high-dose intravenous methylprednisolone was given to ophthalmopathy patients.

This clonotype appeared many times. Its antigen target is currently unknown. Base qualities were left out, and no much larger clone turns up one base away. Study-wide conclusions, independent of this receptor: Most expanded thyroid clonotypes (frequency above 0.001) were also detected in blood, suggesting blood repertoires may reflect thyroid immune responses. During validation, the model predicted progression to ophthalmopathy a median of approximately six months ahead of onset, with 70.59% sensitivity and under 85% specificity. A model built on a 13 V-J signature distinguished ophthalmopathy from stable hyperthyroidism, reaching about 89% sensitivity and 81.08% specificity in cross-validation and 80%/75% in testing. Sample size was not statistically predetermined, and investigators were not blinded to group allocation.

Stable Graves' hyperthyroidism was defined as no progression to ophthalmopathy during 18 months of follow-up. Hyperthyroidism patients were newly diagnosed, had a disease duration of under 2 months, and were aged 18 to 65 years. Any patient with an uncontrolled infection, another autoimmune disease, pregnancy or lactation was excluded. Clinical symptoms, serum thyroxine and TRAb, thyroid ultrasound, and orbital computed tomography formed the basis for the diagnoses. PBMCs were separated from approximately 9.9 ml of fresh peripheral blood using Ficoll-Paque density gradient centrifugation. Trizol reagent was used to extract total RNA, and RNA quality was then checked on an Agilent 2100 Bioanalyzer. V ends up 6 bases short and J 6 bases short, with an unmatched junction base count of 5. The germline V gene encodes CDR1 DFQATT and CDR2 SNEGSKA (reference sequence). There are 13 amino acids in the CDR3, from cysteine to phenylalanine inclusive. Only the CDR3 region is kept as DNA, spanning 39 bases read in frame from base 1.

TCR beta CDR3 regions were amplified from RNA transcripts. The TCR CDR3 was subjected to a first round of RT-PCR using the HTBI primer set and the Qiagen OneStep RT-PCR kit. A second multiplex PCR round built the libraries, followed by size selection and purification. The libraries were sequenced on an Illumina HiSeq2000 using paired-end 100 bp reads. The authors' analysis ran thus. SOAPnuke was used to process the raw data, removing reads that contained adapters or uncalled bases, had a mean Phred below 15, or lacked an exact match to the constant primer or identifier. High-quality paired reads were merged using COPE v1.2.5, and each unique nucleotide sequence was defined as a clonotype. MiTCR v1.1 was used to align the clonotypes against IMGT TRBV, TRBD and TRBJ reference segments. The analysis included only V-J combinations with a frequency above 0.0001, which together covered more than 98% of the repertoires. A TCS score was defined as the ratio of F50 (clonal expansion) to E x V (chaos), with BLOSUM62-based TCRdist applied between CDR3 peptides within each V-J. Welch's t-statistics and random forest reduced some 510 V-J features to under 15, which were used in a naive Bayes classifier (R e1071). TCRdb handled the public reads itself, with Q25 trimming in fastp and clone calling in MiXCR, and kept productive beta chains. Each entry is one CDR3 protein sequence, shown with its most common DNA and genes. TCRdb's processing, not the authors' own work, is the source of the V and J calls. The sample table records a few hundred thousand distinct CDR3 sequences; approximately 13% of these occur just once. Of the sample, more than 4.5% is held by the ten largest clones.

The TCR originated in a woman aged 18-29 years with Graves' hyperthyroidism. Sample: blood. Recombination joined TRBV20-1 with TRBJ2-7, and TRBD2 aligns with 13 junction nucleotides. The CDR3 protein: CSAIRTSGSEQYF. The DNA sequence is given as TGCAGTGCCATACGGACTAGCGGGAGCGAGCAGTACTTC.